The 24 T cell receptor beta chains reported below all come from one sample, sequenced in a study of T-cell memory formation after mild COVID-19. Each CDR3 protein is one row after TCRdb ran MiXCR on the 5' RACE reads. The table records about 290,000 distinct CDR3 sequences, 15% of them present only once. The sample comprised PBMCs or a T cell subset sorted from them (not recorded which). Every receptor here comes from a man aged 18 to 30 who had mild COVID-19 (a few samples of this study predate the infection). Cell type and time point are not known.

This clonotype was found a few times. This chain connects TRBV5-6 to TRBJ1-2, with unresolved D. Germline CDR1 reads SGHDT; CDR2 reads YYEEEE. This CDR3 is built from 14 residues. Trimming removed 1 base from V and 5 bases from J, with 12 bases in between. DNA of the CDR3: TGTGCCAGCAGCTTGTTTGGACTTCTTTATGGCTACACCTTC. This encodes CASSLFGLLYGYTF.

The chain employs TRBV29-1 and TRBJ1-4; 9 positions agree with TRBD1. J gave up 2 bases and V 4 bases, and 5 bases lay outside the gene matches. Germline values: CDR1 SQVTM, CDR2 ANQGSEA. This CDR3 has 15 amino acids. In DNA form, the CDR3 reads TGCAGCGTTGGTCGACAGGGGGTTACTAATGAAAAACTGTTTTTT. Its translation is CSVGRQGVTNEKLFF. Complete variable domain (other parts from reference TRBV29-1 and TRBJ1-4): SAVISQKPSRDICQRGTSLTIQCQVDSQVTMMFWYRQQPGQSLTLIATANQGSEATYESGFVIDKFPISRPNLTFSTLTVSNMSPEDSSIYLCSVGRQGVTNEKLFFGSGTQLSVL.

For the CDR3, the DNA is TGTGCCAGCTGGACAGGGGGTCTCGCCGGGGAGCTGTTTTTT. Its translation is CASWTGGLAGELFF. This chain links TRBV6-5 with TRBJ2-2, with 10 bases identical to TRBD1. CDR3 size: 14 residues. Per the germline V gene, CDR1 is MNHEY and CDR2 is SVGAGI. The V segment lost 8 bases and the J segment 6 bases; nucleotides outside the gene matches: 6.

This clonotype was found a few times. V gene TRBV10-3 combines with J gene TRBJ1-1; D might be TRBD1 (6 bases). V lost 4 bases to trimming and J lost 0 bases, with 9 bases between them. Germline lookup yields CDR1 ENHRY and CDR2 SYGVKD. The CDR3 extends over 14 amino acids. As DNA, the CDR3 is TGTGCCATCAGTGTTCAGGGGATGAACACTGAAGCTTTCTTT. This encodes CAISVQGMNTEAFF.

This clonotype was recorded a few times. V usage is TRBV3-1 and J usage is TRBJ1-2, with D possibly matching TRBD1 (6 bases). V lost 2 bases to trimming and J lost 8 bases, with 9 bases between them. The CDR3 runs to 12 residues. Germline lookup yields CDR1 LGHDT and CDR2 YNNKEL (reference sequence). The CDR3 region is CASSQNREGYTF. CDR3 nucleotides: TGTGCCAGCAGCCAAAACAGGGAGGGCTACACCTTC.

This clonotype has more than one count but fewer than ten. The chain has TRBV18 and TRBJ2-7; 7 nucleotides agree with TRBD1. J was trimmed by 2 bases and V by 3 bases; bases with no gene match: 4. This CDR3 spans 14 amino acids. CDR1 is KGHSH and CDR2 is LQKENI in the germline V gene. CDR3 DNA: TGTGCCAGCTCACCCGACAGGGTACCCTACGAGCAGTACTTC. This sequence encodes CASSPDRVPYEQYF.

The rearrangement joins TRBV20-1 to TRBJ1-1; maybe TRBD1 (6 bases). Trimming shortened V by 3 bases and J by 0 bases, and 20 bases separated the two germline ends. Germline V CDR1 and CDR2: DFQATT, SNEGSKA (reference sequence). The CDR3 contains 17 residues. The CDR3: CSARRNRDPLMNTEAFF. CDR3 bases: TGCAGTGCTAGGAGAAACAGGGATCCCCTTATGAACACTGAAGCTTTCTTT.

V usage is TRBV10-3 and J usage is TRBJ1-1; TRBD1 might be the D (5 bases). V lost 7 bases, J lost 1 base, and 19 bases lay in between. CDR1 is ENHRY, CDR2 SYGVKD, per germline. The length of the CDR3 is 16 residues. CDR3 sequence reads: CAITGGVTSRNTEAFF. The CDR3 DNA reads TGTGCCATCACTGGGGGGGTTACGAGTAGGAACACTGAAGCTTTCTTT.

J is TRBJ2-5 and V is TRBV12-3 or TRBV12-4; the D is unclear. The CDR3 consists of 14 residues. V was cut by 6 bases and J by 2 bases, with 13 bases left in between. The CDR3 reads CASSPQIGQETQYF. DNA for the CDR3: TGTGCCAGCAGCCCACAGATAGGTCAAGAGACCCAGTACTTC.

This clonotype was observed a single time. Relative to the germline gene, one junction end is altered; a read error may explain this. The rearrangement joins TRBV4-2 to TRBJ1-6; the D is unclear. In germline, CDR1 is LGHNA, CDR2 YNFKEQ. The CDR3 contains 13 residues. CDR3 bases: TGTGCCGGCAGCCAAGATCATAATTCACCCCTCCACTTT. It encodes CAGSQDHNSPLHF.

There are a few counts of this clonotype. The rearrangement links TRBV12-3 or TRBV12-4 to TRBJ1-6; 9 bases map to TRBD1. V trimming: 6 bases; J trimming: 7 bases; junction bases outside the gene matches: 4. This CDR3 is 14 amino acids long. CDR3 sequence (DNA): TGTGCCAGCAGATATGGGACAGGGAATTCACCCCTCCACTTT. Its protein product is CASRYGTGNSPLHF.

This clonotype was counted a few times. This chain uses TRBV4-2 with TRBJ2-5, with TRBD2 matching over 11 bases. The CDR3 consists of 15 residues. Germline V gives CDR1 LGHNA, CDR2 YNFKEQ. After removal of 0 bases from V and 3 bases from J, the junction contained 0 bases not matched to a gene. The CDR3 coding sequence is TGTGCCAGCAGCCAAGAACTAGCGGGGGAAGAGACCCAGTACTTC. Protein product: CASSQELAGEETQYF.

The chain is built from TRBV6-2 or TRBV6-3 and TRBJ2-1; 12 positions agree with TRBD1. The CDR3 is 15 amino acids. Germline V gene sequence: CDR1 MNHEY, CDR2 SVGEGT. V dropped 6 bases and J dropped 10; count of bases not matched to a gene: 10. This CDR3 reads CASRLRDRGRLEQFF. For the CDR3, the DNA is TGTGCCAGCAGACTCCGGGACAGGGGGCGCTTGGAGCAGTTCTTC.

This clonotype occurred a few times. This CDR3 is CASSPRGAGNTEAFF. CDR3 nucleotides: TGTGCCAGCAGCCCACGTGGAGCGGGGAACACTGAAGCTTTCTTT. This chain joins TRBV7-2 and TRBJ1-1; D gene unclear. Trimming shortened V by 5 bases and J by 1 base, and 14 bases separated the two germline ends. Germline V gene sequence: CDR1 SGHTA, CDR2 FQGNSA. CDR3 size: 15 residues.

The CDR3 nucleotides are TGTGCCAGCAGAAGGACAGGGGGTGAGCAGTTCTTC. The encoded protein is CASRRTGGEQFF. This chain joins TRBV12-3 or TRBV12-4 and TRBJ2-1; 10 bases line up with TRBD1. V was pared by 6 bases and J by 9 bases, with 2 bases of the junction left unmatched. This CDR3 comprises 12 residues.

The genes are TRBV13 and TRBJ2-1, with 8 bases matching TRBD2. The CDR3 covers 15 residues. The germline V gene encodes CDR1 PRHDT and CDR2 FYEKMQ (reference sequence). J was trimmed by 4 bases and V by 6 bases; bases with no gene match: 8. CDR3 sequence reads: CASRPGGADYNEQFF. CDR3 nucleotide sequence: TGTGCCAGCAGACCCGGGGGGGCGGATTACAATGAGCAGTTCTTC.

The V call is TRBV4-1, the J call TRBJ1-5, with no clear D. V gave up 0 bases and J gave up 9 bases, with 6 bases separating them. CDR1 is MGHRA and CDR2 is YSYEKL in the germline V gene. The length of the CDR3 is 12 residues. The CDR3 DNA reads TGCGCCAGCAGCCAAGAGGGCCGGCCCCAGCATTTT. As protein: CASSQEGRPQHF.

CDR3 sequence: CASSFTGTGGIGELFF. As DNA, the CDR3 is TGTGCCAGCAGTTTTACCGGGACAGGGGGCATCGGGGAGCTGTTTTTT. The chain carries TRBV5-4 and TRBJ2-2; 12 bases align to TRBD1. The germline gives CDR1 SGHNT, CDR2 YYREEE (reference sequence). CDR3 size: 16 residues. The trim removed 5 bases at V and 7 bases at J, leaving 9 bases unmatched.

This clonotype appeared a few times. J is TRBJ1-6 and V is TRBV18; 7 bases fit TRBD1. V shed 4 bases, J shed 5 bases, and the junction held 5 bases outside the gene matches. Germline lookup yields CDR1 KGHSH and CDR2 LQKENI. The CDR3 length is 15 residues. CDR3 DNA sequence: TGTGCCAGCTCACAACAGGGGCTAAATAATTCACCCCTCCACTTT. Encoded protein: CASSQQGLNNSPLHF.

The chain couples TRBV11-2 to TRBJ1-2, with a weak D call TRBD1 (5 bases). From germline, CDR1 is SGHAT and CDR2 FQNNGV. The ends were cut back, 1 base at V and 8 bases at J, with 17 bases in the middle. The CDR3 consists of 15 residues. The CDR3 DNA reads TGTGCCAGCAGCTTAGGGGCAGGGCCCGGAAGGGGCTACACCTTC. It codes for CASSLGAGPGRGYTF.

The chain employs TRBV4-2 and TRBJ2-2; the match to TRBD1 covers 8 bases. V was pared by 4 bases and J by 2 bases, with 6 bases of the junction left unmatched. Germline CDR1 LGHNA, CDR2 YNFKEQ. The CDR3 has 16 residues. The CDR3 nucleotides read TGTGCCAGCAGCCCCCAACAGGGGGGAAACACCGGGGAGCTGTTTTTT. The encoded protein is CASSPQQGGNTGELFF.

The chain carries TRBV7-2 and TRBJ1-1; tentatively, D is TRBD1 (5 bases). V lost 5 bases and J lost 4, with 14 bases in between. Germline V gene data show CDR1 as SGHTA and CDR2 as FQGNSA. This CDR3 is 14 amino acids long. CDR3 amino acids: CASSTRGERTEAFF. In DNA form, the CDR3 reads TGTGCCAGCAGCACCCGAGGGGAGCGCACTGAAGCTTTCTTT.

The CDR3 DNA is TGCGCCAGCAGTGACCCCCGGGACAGGGGGCTTGGCTATGGCTACACCTTC. It translates to CASSDPRDRGLGYGYTF. The rearrangement links TRBV10-2 to TRBJ1-2; 12 bases map to TRBD1. V was clipped by 3 bases and J by 4 bases; unmatched bases: 9. The CDR3 has 17 residues. Germline V gene lookup returns CDR1 WSHSY and CDR2 SAAADI.

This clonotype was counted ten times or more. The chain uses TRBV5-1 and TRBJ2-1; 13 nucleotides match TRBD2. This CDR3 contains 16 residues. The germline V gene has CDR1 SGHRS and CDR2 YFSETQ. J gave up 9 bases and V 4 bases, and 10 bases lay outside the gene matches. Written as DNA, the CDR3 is TGCGCCAGCAGCGCACTCACTAGCGGGGGGGCCCGTGAGCAGTTCTTC. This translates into CASSALTSGGAREQFF.